Presented here are 7 T cell receptor beta chains from one specimen sequenced in a study of cytomegalovirus exposure and HLA in healthy donors. The PCR was carried out with 60 Vbeta primers and 13 Jbeta primers. TCRdb's table, derived via immunoSEQ multiplex PCR, lists solely in-frame clones and lacks some. The repertoire holds about 120,000 clones, with 77% as singletons. Sequencing was performed on PBMCs. The receptors derive from a man younger than 35 in good health and CMV-seropositive.

This clone was recorded once. This chain connects TRBV7-9 to TRBJ1-2; D remains unclear. Germline CDR1 is SEHNR and CDR2 is FQNEAQ (reference sequence). V lost 1 base to trimming and J lost 8 bases, with 5 bases between them. This CDR3 region has 11 residues. The CDR3 sequence: CASSLERGYTF. Written as DNA, the CDR3 is TGTGCCAGCAGCTTAGAACGGGGCTACACCTTC.

The gene calls are TRBV30 and TRBJ1-4, with TRBD1 matching 10 bases. CDR3 length: 14 amino acids. With 8 bases clipped from V and 8 bases from J, the junction kept 11 bases outside the gene matches. In germline, CDR1 is GTSNPN, CDR2 SVGIG (reference sequence). The CDR3 sequence: CALSGGTGAEKLFF. In DNA form, the CDR3 reads TGTGCCCTCAGTGGGGGGACAGGGGCGGAAAAACTGTTTTTT.

This clone turned up a few times. This rearrangement joins TRBV6-1 to TRBJ2-7; TRBD2 matches 7 bases. The germline gives CDR1 MNHNS, CDR2 SASEGT. The CDR3 has 13 amino acids. After removal of 5 bases from V and 2 bases from J, the junction contained 3 bases not matched to a gene. CDR3: CASSIGLAYEQYF. CDR3 bases: TGTGCCAGCAGTATCGGACTAGCCTACGAGCAGTACTTC.

The rearrangement links TRBV2 to TRBJ2-1; 10 nucleotides match TRBD2. The CDR3 sequence is 19 residues long. Germline CDR1 reads SNHLY; CDR2 reads FYNNEI. V lost 7 bases and J lost 1; bases outside the gene matches: 16. The DNA of the CDR3 is TGTGCCAGCAATTCTCAGCGGGAGGGCGTTGATTTTTCCTACAATGAGCAGTTCTTC. Residues: CASNSQREGVDFSYNEQFF.

V and J are TRBV19 and TRBJ1-2, with D possibly TRBD1 on 5 matching bases. V was pared by 7 bases and J by 2 bases, with 8 bases between. Germline V gene data show CDR1 as LNHDA and CDR2 as SQIVND (reference sequence). This CDR3 is 12 amino acids long. The CDR3 DNA reads TGTGCCAGTAATCAGGGAAACTATGGCTACACCTTC. Its translation is CASNQGNYGYTF.

This rearrangement joins TRBV14 to TRBJ2-7; possible D gene TRBD1, 6 bases. This CDR3 comprises 17 residues. With 2 bases removed from V and 2 bases from J, the gap between germline ends came to 19 bases. The germline CDR1 and CDR2 sequences are SGHDN and FVKESK. CDR3 loop: CASSQPFPDSVAYEQYF. The CDR3 region has the DNA TGTGCCAGCAGCCAACCGTTCCCGGACAGTGTAGCCTACGAGCAGTACTTC.

This sequence joins TRBV7-6 and TRBJ2-3, with TRBD1 as a possible D gene (6 bases). In germline, CDR1 is SGHVS, CDR2 FNYEAQ. The CDR3 loop spans 14 amino acids. With 5 bases removed from V and 3 bases from J, the gap between germline ends came to 12 bases. CDR3 residues: CASSPRGSTDTQYF. CDR3 bases: TGTGCCAGCAGCCCTAGGGGGAGTACAGATACGCAGTATTTT.